This T cell receptor (beta chain) comes out of a study of shared clonotypes between healthy human individuals. Study-level results: Of the naive CD4 clonotypes, approximately 5% were shared across several donors.

Naive CD8 cells were CD45RO-negative, positively selected for CCR7, excluding terminally differentiated effector memory CD45RA+ cells. Measured with immunoSEQ multiplex PCR; TCRdb has only the in-frame clones, and not every one. This table holds roughly 1,800,000 clones, just under 95% found once. Germline CDR1 reads LNHDA; CDR2 reads SQIVND (reference sequence). The CDR3 is 14 residues long. Trimming pared 6 bases from V and 0 bases from J, leaving 11 bases between. This clone was detected only once. The antigen remains undetermined. The sequenced material came from naive CD8+ T cells sorted from blood. The sequence was obtained from a young man in good health. This sequence joins TRBV19 and TRBJ2-5, with D tentatively TRBD1 (5 bases). Here the CDR3 DNA reads TGTGCCAGTAGGACAGAGGCTTACCAAGAGACCCAGTACTTC. Amino acids: CASRTEAYQETQYF.